The 30 T cell receptor beta chains given below trace back to one sample, sequenced in a study of beta chain features in type 1 diabetes. These receptors' targets are unknown. The authors reverse transcribed all of the isolated RNA, so sequencing captured expressed TCRB transcripts. Profiled with immunoSEQ multiplex PCR; TCRdb holds only in-frame clones, not every one. The data hold approximately 150,000 clones, with roughly 60% observed a single time. Study-wide findings and caveats: All four CD4+ subsets of Type 1 diabetes patients contained TCRB CDR3s that were moderately but significantly shorter.

The sequencing sample was made of naive CD4+ T cells from blood. These receptor sequences come from a man between 25 and 39 years old with type 1 diabetes.

This clone came up once. J is TRBJ2-5 and V is TRBV28, with 8 bases matching TRBD1. The V gene end was trimmed by 6 bases and the J gene end by 0 bases; junction bases not matched to a gene: 6. The CDR3 has 15 amino acids. Germline loops: CDR1 MDHEN, CDR2 SYDVKM. The CDR3 region is CASRPGTGDQETQYF. DNA of the CDR3: TGTGCCAGCAGACCCGGGACAGGAGACCAAGAGACCCAGTACTTC. The variable domain in full, with the rest retrieved from reference TRBV28 and TRBJ2-5, is DVKVTQSSRYLVKRTGEKVFLECVQDMDHENMFWYRQDPGLGLRLIYFSYDVKMKEKGDIPEGYSVSREKKERFSLILESASTNQTSMYLCASRPGTGDQETQYFGPGTRLLVL.

The chain carries TRBV29-1 and TRBJ2-3, with 8 bases matching TRBD2. The CDR3 consists of 18 residues. CDR1 SQVTM and CDR2 ANQGSEA come from the germline V gene. J was trimmed by 6 bases and V by 7 bases; bases with no gene match: 24. CDR3 nucleotide sequence: TGCAGCGGGTCTGGACGGAGGTCGACCCGGGGGGGCCCGGATACGCAGTATTTT. This gives the protein CSGSGRRSTRGGPDTQYF.

The table lists this clone with a few counts. This chain joins TRBV29-1 and TRBJ2-7; 8 nucleotides match TRBD1. Trimming at V came to 7 bases and at J to 6 bases, leaving 11 bases not matched to a gene. Germline V gives CDR1 SQVTM, CDR2 ANQGSEA. The CDR3 has 13 residues. Written as DNA, the CDR3 is TGCAGCGCTGAGAGGGACAGGAATTCCGAGCAGTACTTC. This translates into CSAERDRNSEQYF.

This clone occurred a few times. The same CDR3 can be traced to other DNA sequences in this sample. The chain joins TRBV29-1 to TRBJ1-3, with no clear D. Germline assignment: CDR1 SQVTM and CDR2 ANQGSEA. V lost 3 bases and J 3 bases, leaving 6 bases between the germline ends. CDR3 length equals 12 residues. The CDR3 DNA follows: TGCAGCGTTGATATAGGTGGAAACACCATATATTTT. Encoded protein: CSVDIGGNTIYF.

The genes are TRBV4-1 and TRBJ2-7, with TRBD1 identical over 7 bases. The V segment lost 3 bases and the J segment 6 bases; nucleotides outside the gene matches: 11. CDR1 is MGHRA, CDR2 YSYEKL, per germline. The CDR3 runs 15 residues. CDR3 in DNA: TGCGCCAGCAGCCATGCGTTTTTGACAGGGTTCGAGCAGTACTTC. Translating gives CASSHAFLTGFEQYF.

The chain links TRBV30 to TRBJ1-4, with TRBD1 as a possible D gene (5 bases). V dropped 2 bases and J dropped 10 bases, with 11 bases sitting between them. Germline assignment: CDR1 GTSNPN and CDR2 SVGIG (reference sequence). This CDR3 has 12 amino acids. The CDR3 sequence is CAWSPGIGKLFF. The CDR3 DNA follows: TGTGCCTGGAGTCCAGGGATAGGAAAACTGTTTTTT.

This chain connects TRBV7-9 to TRBJ2-7; D not resolved. This CDR3 contains 14 residues. The germline gives CDR1 SEHNR, CDR2 FQNEAQ (reference sequence). V lost 5 bases and J 4 bases, leaving 15 bases between the germline ends. The CDR3 protein is CASSGPLEEYEQYF. As DNA, the CDR3 is TGTGCCAGCAGCGGCCCTCTTGAGGAGTACGAGCAGTACTTC. Full variable domain (remainder filled in from reference TRBV7-9 and TRBJ2-7): DTGVSQNPRHKITKRGQNVTFRCDPISEHNRLYWYRQTLGQGPEFLTYFQNEAQLEKSRLLSDRFSAERPKGSFSTLEIQRTEQGDSAMYLCASSGPLEEYEQYFGPGTRLTVT.

This clone has more than one count but fewer than ten. V usage is TRBV7-2 and J usage is TRBJ2-3; D remains unclear. CDR1 is SGHTA, CDR2 FQGNSA, per germline. This CDR3 spans 10 amino acids. The V end was cut by 8 bases, the J end by 6 bases, with 6 bases between. The CDR3 region is CASGADTQYF. The CDR3 DNA is TGTGCCAGCGGAGCCGATACGCAGTATTTT. Full variable domain (remainder filled in from reference TRBV7-2 and TRBJ2-3): GAGVSQSPSNKVTEKGKDVELRCDPISGHTALYWYRQSLGQGLEFLIYFQGNSAPDKSGLPSDRFSAERTGGSVSTLTIQRTQQEDSAVYLCASGADTQYFGPGTRLTVL.

V and J are TRBV30 and TRBJ2-2; 7 bases match TRBD1. CDR3 size: 14 residues. Germline V gene sequence: CDR1 GTSNPN, CDR2 SVGIG (reference sequence). The ends lost 7 bases at V and 1 base at J; junction bases unmatched: 6. The CDR3 DNA sequence: TGTGCCTCCCCAGGGGGACAGAACACCGGGGAGCTGTTTTTT. Protein: CASPGGQNTGELFF.

This chain links TRBV30 with TRBJ2-1; tentatively, D is TRBD1 (6 bases). Germline assignment: CDR1 GTSNPN and CDR2 SVGIG (reference sequence). The V end was cut by 4 bases, the J end by 7 bases, with 23 bases between. The CDR3 contains 16 residues. CDR3 sequence reads: CAWTALPRGLGNEQFF. The CDR3 region has the DNA TGTGCCTGGACTGCACTCCCCAGGGGATTAGGGAATGAGCAGTTCTTC.

This chain connects TRBV29-1 to TRBJ2-1, with D tentatively TRBD1 (6 bases). This CDR3 has 14 amino acids. The V end lost 7 bases, the J end lost 6 bases, and 19 bases lay between the germline ends. Germline V lookup: CDR1 SQVTM, CDR2 ANQGSEA. CDR3 protein: CSAQSWGPVNEQFF. The CDR3 DNA follows: TGCAGCGCCCAGTCCTGGGGGCCTGTCAATGAGCAGTTCTTC.

This clone was picked up a small number of times. The rearrangement links TRBV7-9 to TRBJ2-1; TRBD1 is a possible D gene (7 bases). CDR3 length: 15 residues. Deletions cut 0 bases from V and 7 bases from J, with 13 bases between. CDR1 and CDR2 from the germline V gene are SEHNR and FQNEAQ (reference sequence). The DNA of the CDR3 is TGTGCCAGCAGCTTAGCCCGGACAGGAGGGAATGAGCAGTTCTTC. It codes for CASSLARTGGNEQFF.

This clone showed up just a few times. The rearrangement joins TRBV29-1 to TRBJ2-7; D ambiguous. V lost 6 bases and J 3 bases, leaving 15 bases between the germline ends. The CDR3 sequence is 13 residues long. Germline CDR1 is SQVTM and CDR2 is ANQGSEA. The CDR3 spells CSVRRTLDYEQYF. The CDR3 bases are TGCAGCGTCCGCCGGACCCTGGACTACGAGCAGTACTTC.

The V call is TRBV11-2, the J call TRBJ2-6, with a tentative D call TRBD1 (5 bases). CDR3 length: 15 residues. Germline assignment: CDR1 SGHAT and CDR2 FQNNGV. V gave up 7 bases and J gave up 2 bases, with 12 bases separating them. CDR3 coding DNA: TGTGCCAGCAAATCCAGGGTAACTGGGGCCAACGTCCTGACTTTC. Protein sequence: CASKSRVTGANVLTF.

This chain connects TRBV9 to TRBJ2-5; possibly TRBD2 for D (6 bases). The germline gives CDR1 SGDLS, CDR2 YYNGEE. The CDR3 runs to 15 residues. The ends were cut back, 0 bases at V and 4 bases at J, with 13 bases in the middle. The CDR3 region has the DNA TGTGCCAGCAGCGTAGAGGGGACTCAACCAGAGACCCAGTACTTC. This sequence encodes CASSVEGTQPETQYF.

The chain has TRBV12-5 and TRBJ1-2, with a tentative D call TRBD1 (6 bases). Germline V gene data show CDR1 as LGHNT and CDR2 as FRNRAP. The CDR3 runs to 11 residues. V was cut by 6 bases and J by 7 bases, with 9 bases left in between. CDR3 nucleotides: TGTGCTAGTGGAACAGGGCTTGGCTACACCTTC. Translated: CASGTGLGYTF.

This clone showed up just a few times. The J gene is TRBJ2-5, the V gene TRBV29-1; the match to TRBD1 covers 9 bases. The CDR3 is 15 amino acids. Per the germline V gene, CDR1 is SQVTM and CDR2 is ANQGSEA. With 4 bases clipped from V and 7 bases from J, the junction kept 13 bases outside the gene matches. CDR3 sequence reads: CSVGKGTGSEGTQYF. In DNA form, the CDR3 reads TGCAGCGTTGGGAAAGGGACAGGGAGCGAGGGGACCCAGTACTTC. Full variable domain (outside the CDR3, taken from reference TRBV29-1 and TRBJ2-5): SAVISQKPSRDICQRGTSLTIQCQVDSQVTMMFWYRQQPGQSLTLIATANQGSEATYESGFVIDKFPISRPNLTFSTLTVSNMSPEDSSIYLCSVGKGTGSEGTQYFGPGTRLLVL.

The V gene is TRBV5-1, the J gene TRBJ2-7; tentatively, D is TRBD2 (6 bases). In germline, CDR1 is SGHRS, CDR2 YFSETQ. The CDR3 contains 15 residues. V lost 2 bases and J lost 3, with 15 bases in between. CDR3 loop: CASSFRGGESYEQYF. The CDR3 region has the DNA TGCGCCAGCAGCTTTAGAGGCGGGGAAAGCTACGAGCAGTACTTC. Using reference TRBV5-1 and TRBJ2-7 for the parts outside the CDR3, the full variable domain is KAGVTQTPRYLIKTRGQQVTLSCSPISGHRSVSWYQQTPGQGLQFLFEYFSETQRNKGNFPGRFSGRQFSNSRSEMNVSTLELGDSALYLCASSFRGGESYEQYFGPGTRLTVT.

This chain connects TRBV2 to TRBJ1-6; D may be TRBD1 (6 bases). The germline V gene has CDR1 SNHLY and CDR2 FYNNEI. The ends were cut back, 6 bases at V and 6 bases at J, with 12 bases in the middle. The CDR3 is 14 amino acids. CDR3 DNA: TGTGCCAGCAGCGCCGGACAGATTAATTCACCCCTCCACTTT. Residues: CASSAGQINSPLHF.

This clone was seen more than once but under ten times. This chain connects TRBV20-1 to TRBJ2-1; D ambiguous. The CDR3 length is 10 residues. CDR1 and CDR2 from the germline V gene are DFQATT and SNEGSKA (reference sequence). The ends were cut back, 3 bases at V and 7 bases at J, with 4 bases in the middle. CDR3 nucleotide sequence: TGCAGTGCTAGGCGTAATGAGCAGTTCTTC. Translation: CSARRNEQFF.

The chain combines TRBV9 with TRBJ2-5; 9 bases are a match to TRBD1. Trimming removed 3 bases from V and 5 bases from J; junction bases left unmatched: 8. Germline CDR1 is SGDLS and CDR2 is YYNGEE. The CDR3 has 15 residues. CDR3 sequence reads: CASSEGQGSGETQYF. The CDR3 DNA reads TGTGCCAGCAGCGAAGGACAGGGGAGCGGGGAGACCCAGTACTTC.

The genes are TRBV30 and TRBJ1-1; D not certain. Germline values: CDR1 GTSNPN, CDR2 SVGIG (reference sequence). This CDR3 is built from 12 residues. CDR3 DNA sequence: TGTGGCATGATCACACGTTTCGCTGAAGCTTTCTTT. This gives the protein CGMITRFAEAFF.

The V and J genes are TRBV7-9 and TRBJ2-3; 7 nucleotides agree with TRBD1. Trimming removed 4 bases from V and 0 bases from J; junction bases left unmatched: 7. The CDR3 covers 16 residues. CDR1 is SEHNR, CDR2 FQNEAQ, per germline (reference sequence). CDR3 nucleotides: TGTGCCAGCAGCTCCCGTGGGACAGTGAGCACAGATACGCAGTATTTT. Protein sequence: CASSSRGTVSTDTQYF. Supplemented by reference TRBV7-9 and TRBJ2-3, the full variable domain reads DTGVSQNPRHKITKRGQNVTFRCDPISEHNRLYWYRQTLGQGPEFLTYFQNEAQLEKSRLLSDRFSAERPKGSFSTLEIQRTEQGDSAMYLCASSSRGTVSTDTQYFGPGTRLTVL.

This sequence joins TRBV28 and TRBJ1-2, with D hard to call. Trimming shortened V by 2 bases and J by 4 bases, and 5 bases separated the two germline ends. Germline assignment: CDR1 MDHEN and CDR2 SYDVKM. CDR3 length: 12 amino acids. The CDR3 here is CASSLKVYGYTF. CDR3 in DNA: TGTGCCAGCAGTTTAAAGGTCTATGGCTACACCTTC.

The chain joins TRBV18 to TRBJ1-1; D gene ambiguous. This CDR3 region has 13 residues. Per the germline V gene, CDR1 is KGHSH and CDR2 is LQKENI. Deletions cut 2 bases from V and 4 bases from J, with 8 bases between. CDR3 in amino acids: CASSPGESTEAFF. The CDR3 nucleotides read TGTGCCAGCTCACCAGGGGAGTCCACTGAAGCTTTCTTT.

The rearrangement links TRBV7-2 to TRBJ2-5; no clear D. Germline V gene sequence: CDR1 SGHTA, CDR2 FQGNSA. CDR3 length: 13 amino acids. Trimming removed 6 bases at V and 7 bases at J, with 15 bases between. This chain's CDR3 is CASSLGLDRTQYF. CDR3 sequence (DNA): TGTGCCAGCAGTCTGGGATTAGATCGGACCCAGTACTTC.

This rearrangement joins TRBV5-1 to TRBJ2-5, with 8 bases that match TRBD1. After removal of 4 bases from V and 1 base from J, the junction contained 3 bases not matched to a gene. CDR1 and CDR2 from the germline V gene are SGHRS and YFSETQ. There are 14 residues in the CDR3. The CDR3 nucleotides are TGCGCCAGCAGCGGACAGGGTTCCCAAGAGACCCAGTACTTC. Its translation: CASSGQGSQETQYF.

V and J are TRBV29-1 and TRBJ2-7; 7 bases are shared with TRBD2. The CDR3 consists of 14 residues. The V gene end was trimmed by 4 bases and the J gene end by 2 bases; junction bases not matched to a gene: 8. Germline V CDR1 and CDR2: SQVTM, ANQGSEA. CDR3 in DNA: TGCAGCGTTGGGGAGGGAGCGGTTACCTACGAGCAGTACTTC. It is translated as CSVGEGAVTYEQYF.

The rearrangement links TRBV4-3 to TRBJ2-5; D remains ambiguous. CDR3 length: 15 amino acids. V shed 0 bases and J shed 2 bases, with 10 bases lying between them. Germline loops: CDR1 LGHNA, CDR2 YSLEER. In DNA form, the CDR3 reads TGCGCCAGCAGCCAAGAACCTACATTACAAGAGACCCAGTACTTC. This codes for CASSQEPTLQETQYF.

This sequence joins TRBV4-1 and TRBJ2-3; 7 nucleotides agree with TRBD1. Germline loops: CDR1 MGHRA, CDR2 YSYEKL. CDR3 length: 15 amino acids. V dropped 1 base and J dropped 3; count of bases not matched to a gene: 4. The CDR3 sequence: CASSQVDRVTDTQYF. CDR3 coding DNA: TGCGCCAGCAGCCAAGTAGACAGGGTAACAGATACGCAGTATTTT.